These 11 T cell receptor beta chains originate from one sample sequenced in a study of OX40 agonist ivuxolimab in advanced cancers. The library was obtained by the immunoSEQ multiplex PCR assay. TCRdb provides this immuneACCESS table in a form limited to in-frame rearrangements. Some clones are lacking; in checked studies, under half of them reflect an unresolved V gene, and why the rest are absent is not known. For this sample the table gives some 70,000 clones, of which approximately 89% were detected only once. Of the sample, approximately 1.1% falls within the top ten clones. The material sequenced was CD4+ or CD8+ T cells sorted from blood, taken in a trial of the OX40 agonist ivuxolimab. These receptors all come from an adult with an advanced solid tumor such as melanoma, head and neck, liver or kidney cancer.

The table lists this clone with a count of one. The DNA of the CDR3 is TGTGCCAGCAGTGCCCGGGAGGTTATAAGCTCCTACAATGAGCAGTTCTTC. Translating gives CASSAREVISSYNEQFF. The rearrangement joins TRBV6-1 to TRBJ2-1, with TRBD2 matching over 7 bases. V shed 4 bases and J 0 bases; nucleotides not matched to a gene: 9. The CDR3 is 17 amino acids. Germline V gives CDR1 MNHNS, CDR2 SASEGT.

The chain employs TRBV15 and TRBJ2-5, with D possibly matching TRBD1 (5 bases). Per germline, CDR1 LNHNV and CDR2 YYDKDF (reference sequence). The V and J ends lost 6 bases and 2 bases respectively, with 16 bases between them. This CDR3 region has 15 residues. The DNA of the CDR3 is TGTGCCACCAGGGGTCAAGGGGCAGCGCAAGAGACCCAGTACTTC. Residues: CATRGQGAAQETQYF.

This clone was counted between two and nine times. This rearrangement joins TRBV4-2 to TRBJ2-7; TRBD2 aligns across 9 bases. This CDR3 region has 16 residues. Germline trimming cut 4 bases from V and 2 bases from J; bases unmatched to any gene: 9. The germline V gene encodes CDR1 LGHNA and CDR2 YNFKEQ. CDR3: CASSRAGASGAYEQYF. The CDR3 DNA follows: TGTGCCAGCAGCCGCGCCGGGGCTAGCGGGGCCTACGAGCAGTACTTC.

The J gene is TRBJ1-4, the V gene TRBV19, with D perhaps TRBD1 (5 bases). CDR1 and CDR2 from the germline V gene are LNHDA and SQIVND (reference sequence). CDR3 length: 15 amino acids. V lost 6 bases and J lost 7, with 18 bases in between. The CDR3 region has the DNA TGTGCCAGTAGGGCGAGACAGCGAACTGCTGAAAAACTGTTTTTT. This sequence encodes CASRARQRTAEKLFF. Looking up the rest from reference TRBV19 and TRBJ1-4 gives the full variable domain: DGGITQSPKYLFRKEGQNVTLSCEQNLNHDAMYWYRQDPGQGLRLIYYSQIVNDFQKGDIAEGYSVSREKKESFPLTVTSAQKNPTAFYLCASRARQRTAEKLFFGSGTQLSVL.

The chain has TRBV10-3 and TRBJ1-1, with D possibly TRBD1 on 5 matching bases. The CDR3 sequence is 14 residues long. Trimming removed 6 bases at V and 0 bases at J, with 11 bases between. CDR1 and CDR2 (germline): ENHRY, SYGVKD. CDR3 nucleotide sequence: TGTGCCATCAGCCGGGGCCAACTGAACACTGAAGCTTTCTTT. It yields the protein CAISRGQLNTEAFF.

This clone was counted a few times. The chain combines TRBV20-1 with TRBJ1-2; the D is unclear. The germline V and J ends were trimmed by 3 bases and 4 bases, with 6 bases remaining between them. Looked up from germline, CDR1 is DFQATT and CDR2 is SNEGSKA (reference sequence). The CDR3 runs to 11 residues. CDR3 loop: CSARGGYGYTF. The CDR3 DNA reads TGCAGTGCTAGGGGAGGCTATGGCTACACCTTC.

The chain uses TRBV6-1 and TRBJ1-2, with D unresolved. Germline V gives CDR1 MNHNS, CDR2 SASEGT. Trimming took 2 bases from V and 0 from J, leaving 13 bases between them. There are 16 residues in the CDR3. CDR3 in DNA: TGTGCCAGCAGTGAAAATATGGCATCCTCTAACTATGGCTACACCTTC. Encoded protein: CASSENMASSNYGYTF.

A note on this clone: Other DNA variants within this sample encode the same CDR3. The rearrangement links TRBV20-1 to TRBJ1-1; D not resolved. Germline V lookup: CDR1 DFQATT, CDR2 SNEGSKA (reference sequence). There are 11 residues in the CDR3. Trimming cost V 3 bases and J 2 bases, with 4 bases left between them. CDR3 sequence reads: CSASFNTEAFF. In DNA form, the CDR3 reads TGCAGTGCTAGTTTCAACACTGAAGCTTTCTTT.

The chain recombines TRBV6-5 with TRBJ2-1; D remains unclear. Trimming removed 7 bases from V and 9 bases from J, with 13 bases in between. The CDR3 sequence is 12 residues long. Looked up from germline, CDR1 is MNHEY and CDR2 is SVGAGI. In DNA form, the CDR3 reads TGTGCCAGCACCGCGACTCCTCCTGAGCAGTTCTTC. It yields the protein CASTATPPEQFF.

The rearrangement joins TRBV6-1 to TRBJ2-1, with D tentatively TRBD1 (6 bases). Germline CDR1 is MNHNS and CDR2 is SASEGT. With 6 bases removed from V and 5 bases from J, the gap between germline ends came to 14 bases. The CDR3 sequence is 14 residues long. The CDR3 protein is CASRGTGTNNEQFF. The CDR3 nucleotides read TGTGCCAGCAGGGGGACCGGGACAAACAATGAGCAGTTCTTC.

This clone has more than one count but fewer than ten. The chain has TRBV2 and TRBJ1-6; D unclear. The CDR3 is 13 residues long. Trimming pared 6 bases from V and 7 bases from J, leaving 10 bases between. Germline lookup yields CDR1 SNHLY and CDR2 FYNNEI. This CDR3 is CASRVNWNSPLHF. CDR3 nucleotides: TGTGCCAGCAGAGTAAATTGGAATTCACCCCTCCACTTT.